This TCR beta chain came from a study of vaccination effects on CD4 cells after COVID-19. Here immunoSEQ multiplex PCR was the method, and the copy in TCRdb shows in-frame clones only, minus some. The sample has 20,000 to 30,000 clones, roughly two thirds seen once. Antigen-specific CD4+ T cells expanded by the ViraFEST assay with viral peptide pools were then sequenced. Isolation of CD4+ T cells took place after approximately 10 days of culture. Recipients of the vaccine had no prior SARS-CoV-2 infection and negative nucleocapsid antibodies. As to this clone: The target antigen is unknown.

This CDR3 is 14 amino acids long. CDR1 WNHNN and CDR2 SYGVQD come from the germline V gene (reference sequence). The ends were cut back, 0 bases at V and 5 bases at J, with 11 bases in the middle. This specimen was CD4+ T cells from PBMCs cultured with SARS-CoV-2 spike peptides, taken before COVID-19 vaccination. This TCR derives from a human donor who received a COVID-19 vaccine. This chain links TRBV10-1 with TRBJ2-7; D not certain. CDR3 amino acids: CASSESTSGDEQYF. DNA for the CDR3: TGCGCCAGCAGTGAGTCTACGTCTGGGGACGAGCAGTACTTC.